This TCR beta chain came from a study of cytomegalovirus exposure and HLA in healthy donors. At the time of sampling, donors were nominally healthy, though unrecorded immune exposures were likely. Study outcomes and limitations: It was taken for granted in presence/absence analyses that sequencing depth across donors was roughly uniform. In a later analysis, a missense DCLRE1C variant was linked to TCR beta V- and J-gene trimming.

Details on this clone: The target antigen is unknown.

Germline CDR1 reads KGHSH; CDR2 reads LQKENI. The CDR3 is made up of 15 amino acids. V lost 3 bases and J 7 bases, leaving 13 bases between the germline ends. Vbeta (60) and Jbeta (13) primers were used in the PCR. Clones were read by immunoSEQ multiplex PCR, and TCRdb kept only the in-frame ones, dropping some. The sample holds 150,000 to 200,000 clones; approximately 86% are singletons and the top ten take less than 2%. Input material: PBMCs. The TCR sequence derives from a male donor in good health and CMV-seronegative. V and J are TRBV18 and TRBJ1-6; D may be TRBD1 (6 bases). The CDR3 protein is CASSPQGLSNSPLHF. CDR3 DNA: TGTGCCAGCTCACCTCAGGGGCTGAGCAATTCACCCCTCCACTTT.